The present entry profiles one T cell receptor (beta chain) with its context. This clone appeared once. Its antigen target is currently unknown. No base quality information exists; no much larger clone differs at one position. Including cysteine and phenylalanine, the CDR3 has 15 amino acids. The CDR3 DNA has 45 bases and is translated from base 1. Between the V and J ends, shortened by 5 bases and 4 bases respectively, the junction contains 18 bases. The germline V gene sets CDR1 to SGHTA and CDR2 to FQGNSA. The sample is drawn from a study of Ad26.COV2.S vaccination and SARS-CoV-2 variants (dated by TCRdb to about 2021). Background for the entire study: Vaccine-arm donors were drawn from COV1001, a multicentre, randomized, double-blind, placebo-controlled phase I-IIa trial of Ad26.COV2.S in healthy adults. Ad26.COV2.S was administered intramuscularly at 5 x 10^10 or 1 x 10^11 viral particles, either as a single shot or as two shots given 56 days apart. Sequencing of the TCRbeta repertoire served to evaluate the specificity and breadth of SARS-CoV-2-reactive T cell receptors following Ad26.COV2.S vaccination. A total of 32 samples were included in the TCR-sequenced set, comprising around 19 Ad26.COV2.S vaccine recipients, 5 placebo recipients and 8 SARS-CoV-2 convalescent individuals. Participants in the trial were split at random into five groups of five each, receiving low-dose or high-dose Ad26.COV2.S once or twice, or else placebo on both occasions. Throughout the experiments and outcome assessment, investigators stayed blinded to trial group allocation. Overall study results and their limits: Ad26.COV2.S recipients had higher spike-specific TCR breadth than placebo recipients (P = 0.0014). The authors noted that total T cell responses may have been underestimated by the TCR breadth and depth analyses. After vaccination, spike-specific CD8+ and CD4+ T cell responses were reported to show substantial breadth. Vaccine and placebo recipients had similar non-spike TCR breadth, a finding consistent with the vaccine containing only spike. The study lacked the statistical power to compare responses across vaccine doses or regimens.

The immunoSEQ Assay was used to sequence TCRbeta CDR3 regions. After extraction, genomic DNA underwent amplification by bias-controlled multiplex PCR, followed by high-throughput sequencing. In the original analysis: To quantify the absolute abundance of each unique TCRbeta CDR3 region, sequences were collapsed and filtered. Usable DNA was measured by amplifying reference genes present in all nucleated cells, and TCRbeta template counts were normalized to that usable DNA to estimate T cell fraction. Repertoire TCRs were annotated as SARS-CoV-2-specific by exact matching of V gene, CDR3 amino acid sequence and J gene to a known reactive TCR set. MIRA supplied the reference SARS-CoV-2 TCR set, which was filtered for enrichment in COVID-19-positive ImmuneCODE repertoires so that public or cross-reactive TCRs were removed. Using the MIRA antigens, annotated TCRs were further analysed by specific ORF or by position within an ORF. Breadth was defined as annotated unique rearrangements over total unique productive rearrangements; depth was the summed frequency of those rearrangements. Group comparisons of TCR breadth used two-sided Wilcoxon rank-sum tests. Here the immuneACCESS table is served through TCRdb, limited to in-frame sequences with V and J called. Missing clones are a known gap in these copies; in checked studies unresolved V genes cover under half, and the rest lacks a known reason. V and J calls and clone size follow that table, whereas D and trimming were derived from the DNA. This sample is represented by about 440,000 clones; around 90% of them were singletons. The ten biggest clones cover around 4.2% of the sample.

The treatment or condition label corresponds to: about 20 received Ad26.COV2.S at low or high dose, single or two shots; a few received placebo; per-sample allocation not given. Repertoires of vaccine and placebo recipients were sequenced from samples taken on day 63 after the first injection. Cohort 1b enrolled fewer than 30 adults aged 18-55 years at a single site in Boston, USA, between 29 July and 7 August 2020. As a vaccine, Ad26.COV2.S was a replication-incompetent adenovirus type 26 vector that expressed a prefusion-stabilized SARS-CoV-2 spike protein derived from the original Wuhan strain.

This chain joins TRBV7-2 to TRBJ2-7; TRBD2 might be the D gene, on 5 matching bases. The material sequenced was peripheral blood, taken in a trial of Ad26.COV2.S vaccine versus placebo. The origin of this receptor is a person aged 18-65 years who received the Ad26.COV2.S COVID-19 vaccine or a placebo. The DNA is as follows: TGTGCCAGCAGCCCTGGGCTAGCTCGCACATACGAGCAGTACTTC. Its product reads: CASSPGLARTYEQYF.